Sequencing of this TCR beta chain was carried out in a study of blood T cell repertoires in COVID-19. Study-wide context: Acute and convalescent COVID-19 specimens originated in the United States, Italy and Spain.

Original handling: Estimation of nucleated cell counts was performed using reference gene primer amplification. Data came from immunoSEQ multiplex PCR; TCRdb stores just in-frame clones and leaves some out. V, J and clone size are those of that table, while D and trimming were read from the DNA. The sample carries around 150,000 clones, about nine tenths recorded once. This CDR3 is 18 amino acids long. Between the trimmed V and J ends, which lost 6 bases and 0 bases, there was a span of 24 bases. The germline gives CDR1 SGHRS, CDR2 YFSETQ. The source is a woman aged 55-69 years with active or convalescent COVID-19. J is TRBJ1-1 and V is TRBV5-1, with D uncertain. Material: peripheral blood. In nucleotides, the CDR3 is TGCGCCAGCAACTCCCCAGGTGCAGTATACTTGATGAACACTGAAGCTTTCTTT. This gives the protein CASNSPGAVYLMNTEAFF.